Listed below are T cell receptor beta chains from one sample, sequenced in a study of blood T cell repertoires in COVID-19. Sequencing used immunoSEQ multiplex PCR; TCRdb keeps in-frame clones, though not all of them. Of about 220,000 clones detected, around 87% appear once; the ten largest clones hold approximately 16%. The sequenced material came from PBMCs or T cells enriched from blood (not recorded which). Receptors originate from a man aged 30 to 39 who had been exposed to COVID-19. Each CDR3 is given with its conserved first and last residue. The D gene is left open where the match is weak. Some rows have no size entry. The others give once, few or many, or a class for an expanded clone.

clone size,V gene,J gene,D gene,CDR3 protein,CDR3 DNA
-,TRBV9,TRBJ2-1,-,CASSASTLYNEQFF,TGTGCCAGCAGCGCTTCGACACTTTACAATGAGCAGTTCTTC
once,TRBV4-1,TRBJ1-5,-,CASSHGGNQPQHF,TGCGCCAGCAGCCACGGGGGGAATCAGCCCCAGCATTTT
once,TRBV13,TRBJ2-7,-,CASSLAGGIDEQYF,TGTGCCAGCAGCTTAGCTGGGGGCATCGACGAGCAGTACTTC
-,TRBV3-1/TRBV3-2,TRBJ2-7,-,CASSQGLYSYEQYF,TGTGCCAGCAGCCAAGGGCTTTATTCCTACGAGCAGTACTTC
-,TRBV7-3,TRBJ2-3,TRBD2,CASSSQTSGGASGLTDTQYF,TGTGCCAGCAGCTCCCAGACTAGCGGGGGGGCGAGCGGACTTACAGATACGCAGTATTTT
-,TRBV2,TRBJ2-7,TRBD1,CASNPDRGLSYEQYF,TGTGCCAGCAACCCAGACAGGGGGCTTTCCTACGAGCAGTACTTC
-,TRBV5-1,TRBJ1-6,-,CASSSRTNHSPLHF,TGCGCCAGCAGCTCCCGGACTAACCATTCACCCCTCCACTTT
-,TRBV5-1,TRBJ1-4,TRBD1,CASSWGQPNEKLFF,TGCGCCAGCAGCTGGGGACAGCCCAATGAAAAACTGTTTTTT
-,TRBV30,TRBJ2-1,TRBD1,CAWSRDSSSYNEQFF,TGTGCCTGGAGCCGGGACAGTAGCTCCTACAATGAGCAGTTCTTC
-,TRBV5-4,TRBJ1-2,TRBD1,CASSAPGTGDSYGYTF,TGTGCCAGCAGCGCACCCGGGACAGGAGACAGCTATGGCTACACCTTC
few,TRBV14,TRBJ1-1,-,CASSQRTGEKKAFF,TGTGCCAGCAGCCAAAGAACGGGGGAGAAAAAAGCTTTCTTT
-,TRBV15,TRBJ2-3,TRBD2,CATSRVPRGEGDTQYF,TGTGCCACCAGCAGAGTCCCGCGGGGGGAAGGAGATACGCAGTATTTT
once,TRBV18,TRBJ2-2,-,CASSATGTAGAATGELFF,TGTGCCAGCTCAGCGACAGGAACCGCGGGGGCGGCCACCGGGGAGCTGTTTTTT
-,TRBV10-3,TRBJ2-2,TRBD2,CAISGQRGNTGELFF,TGTGCCATCAGTGGCCAGCGGGGGAACACCGGGGAGCTGTTTTTT
-,TRBV3-1/TRBV3-2,TRBJ2-7,-,CASKGGGSSYEQYF,TGTGCCAGCAAGGGAGGGGGAAGCTCCTACGAGCAGTACTTC
-,TRBV5-6,TRBJ1-1,-,CASSPTKTQGTEAFF,TGTGCCAGCAGCCCTACCAAAACGCAGGGCACTGAAGCTTTCTTT
-,TRBV29-1,TRBJ1-1,-,CSAGSPGWRGTEAFF,TGCAGCGCCGGGAGCCCAGGGTGGAGGGGCACTGAAGCTTTCTTT
-,TRBV30,TRBJ1-4,TRBD1,CAWSVGDRTNEKLFF,TGTGCCTGGAGTGTCGGGGACAGAACTAATGAAAAACTGTTTTTT
-,TRBV19,TRBJ1-4,-,CASRRGEKLFF,TGTGCCAGCCGGCGGGGGGAAAAACTGTTTTTT
-,TRBV4-1,TRBJ2-2,-,CASNPRVNTGELFF,TGCGCCAGCAACCCCAGGGTCAACACCGGGGAGCTGTTTTTT
few,TRBV6-1,TRBJ1-5,-,CASSEGARQPQHF,TGTGCCAGCAGTGAGGGGGCAAGGCAGCCCCAGCATTTT
-,TRBV19,TRBJ2-7,TRBD1,CASSIQGTGSYEQYF,TGTGCCAGTAGTATTCAGGGGACAGGGTCCTACGAGCAGTACTTC
-,TRBV19,TRBJ1-1,-,CASSIAGATDTEAFF,TGTGCCAGTAGTATAGCAGGGGCTACCGACACTGAAGCTTTCTTT
-,TRBV5-4,TRBJ2-2,-,CASSSQADGELFF,TGTGCCAGCAGCTCACAGGCAGACGGGGAGCTGTTTTTT
once,TRBV12-3/TRBV12-4,TRBJ1-2,TRBD1,CASTMDRGHGYTF,TGTGCCAGCACTATGGACAGGGGCCATGGCTACACCTTC
-,TRBV3-1/TRBV3-2,TRBJ2-1,TRBD2,CASSRPAGSSYNEQFF,TGTGCCAGCAGCCGGCCAGCGGGGAGCTCCTACAATGAGCAGTTCTTC
-,TRBV4-3,TRBJ2-2,TRBD2,CASSQDQGGGDTGELFF,TGCGCCAGCAGCCAAGATCAAGGCGGGGGAGACACCGGGGAGCTGTTTTTT
-,TRBV9,TRBJ1-1,-,CASSVEDRYTEAFF,TGTGCCAGCAGCGTAGAGGACAGATACACTGAAGCTTTCTTT
once,TRBV15,TRBJ1-2,TRBD1,CATSRETGGYTF,TGTGCCACCAGCAGGGAGACAGGGGGCTACACCTTC
-,TRBV13,TRBJ1-1,TRBD1,CASNKQGRSTEAFF,TGTGCCAGCAACAAACAGGGGAGAAGCACTGAAGCTTTCTTT
-,TRBV30,TRBJ1-2,-,CACTRVQGEGYTF,TGTGCCTGCACCAGGGTACAGGGTGAGGGCTACACCTTC
-,TRBV9,TRBJ1-3,TRBD1,CASSVEPGTASGNTIYF,TGTGCCAGCAGCGTAGAACCGGGGACAGCCTCTGGAAACACCATATATTTT
-,TRBV6-1,TRBJ2-7,-,CASRPGLSYEQYF,TGTGCCAGCCGACCGGGACTCTCCTACGAGCAGTACTTC
-,TRBV7-9,TRBJ1-1,-,CASSHAGVGTEAFF,TGTGCCAGCAGTCATGCGGGGGTGGGGACAGAAGCTTTCTTT
-,TRBV4-2,TRBJ2-1,TRBD2,CASSQVSGGLYNEQFF,TGTGCCAGCAGCCAGGTTAGCGGGGGCCTTTACAATGAGCAGTTCTTC
-,TRBV5-1,TRBJ2-1,-,CASSPDTNEQFF,TGCGCCAGCAGCCCCGACACCAATGAGCAGTTCTTC
-,TRBV10-3,TRBJ2-7,-,CAIGEAYEQYF,TGTGCCATCGGAGAGGCCTACGAGCAGTACTTC
-,TRBV6-5,TRBJ1-2,-,CATGAVFGYTF,TGTGCCACCGGAGCGGTTTTTGGCTACACCTTC
-,TRBV29-1,TRBJ2-4,TRBD1,CSVPGQGLDIQYF,TGCAGCGTTCCGGGACAGGGGTTAGACATTCAGTACTTC
-,TRBV7-3,TRBJ2-3,-,CASSLTHSTDTQYF,TGTGCCAGCAGCTTAACCCACTCCACAGATACGCAGTATTTT
few,TRBV7-2,TRBJ1-2,TRBD1,CASSLAWGQDYGYTF,TGTGCCAGCAGCTTAGCGTGGGGACAGGACTATGGCTACACCTTC
-,TRBV9,TRBJ2-2,TRBD1,CASSSRVGQGIAGELFF,TGTGCCAGCAGCTCCAGGGTAGGACAGGGAATCGCCGGGGAGCTGTTTTTT
-,TRBV12-5,TRBJ2-3,TRBD2,CASGLVLAGGPDTQYF,TGTGCTAGTGGTTTGGTACTAGCGGGGGGGCCAGATACGCAGTATTTT
-,TRBV3-1/TRBV3-2,TRBJ2-2,-,CASSQATANTGELFF,TGTGCCAGCAGCCAAGCAACAGCCAACACCGGGGAGCTGTTTTTT
-,TRBV5-1,TRBJ2-3,TRBD2,CASSPGLAGGTSTDTQYF,TGCGCCAGCAGCCCAGGACTAGCGGGGGGTACTAGCACAGATACGCAGTATTTT
-,TRBV27,TRBJ2-3,TRBD2,CASSLIGTSGTYTDTQYF,TGTGCCAGCAGTTTAATCGGGACTAGCGGGACCTACACAGATACGCAGTATTTT
once,TRBV3-1/TRBV3-2,TRBJ2-5,-,CASSQDGGSLSTQYF,TGTGCCAGCAGCCAAGATGGAGGCAGTCTTTCGACCCAGTACTTC
-,TRBV7-6,TRBJ1-1,-,CASSSLRKNTEAFF,TGTGCCAGCAGCTCCCTTAGAAAGAACACTGAAGCTTTCTTT
-,TRBV5-1,TRBJ2-7,-,CASSLGSGYEQYF,TGCGCCAGCAGCTTGGGGTCCGGCTACGAGCAGTACTTC
-,TRBV5-4,TRBJ2-2,TRBD2,CASSLGTSGVGTGELFF,TGTGCCAGCAGCTTGGGGACTAGCGGGGTGGGGACCGGGGAGCTGTTTTTT
-,TRBV7-9,TRBJ1-1,-,CASSFRQVDTEAFF,TGTGCCAGCAGCTTTCGACAGGTGGACACTGAAGCTTTCTTT
-,TRBV14,TRBJ2-7,TRBD2,CASSQGLADYEQYF,TGTGCCAGCAGCCAAGGACTAGCTGACTACGAGCAGTACTTC
-,TRBV4-2,TRBJ1-4,-,CASSRAWGENEKLFF,TGTGCCAGCAGCCGAGCGTGGGGGGAGAATGAAAAACTGTTTTTT
-,TRBV19,TRBJ1-5,TRBD1,CARRQGPTGKEPQHF,TGTGCCAGGAGACAGGGGCCGACCGGGAAGGAGCCCCAGCATTTT